Below are 25 T cell receptor beta chains sequenced from a single sample in a study of blood T cell repertoires in COVID-19. Using immunoSEQ multiplex PCR, the repertoire was profiled, and TCRdb retains in-frame clones only, with some absent. The sample contains roughly 270,000 clones, roughly four fifths of which appear only once. The sample comprised PBMCs or T cells enriched from blood (not recorded which). The receptors shown here come from a man in his forties who had been exposed to COVID-19.

The rearrangement joins TRBV10-2 to TRBJ2-1, with 15 nucleotides matching TRBD2. The CDR3 is made up of 16 amino acids. The germline gives CDR1 WSHSY, CDR2 SAAADI. Trimming took 2 bases from V and 4 from J; bases not matched to a gene: 0. For the CDR3, the DNA is TGCGCCAGCAGTGAGGGACTAGCGGGAGGGTACAATGAGCAGTTCTTC. Translated: CASSEGLAGGYNEQFF.

This clone was observed a few times. The CDR3 spells CASSTGRYNEQFF. The CDR3 bases are TGTGCCAGCTCGACAGGTCGCTACAATGAGCAGTTCTTC. The genes are TRBV18 and TRBJ2-1; D might be TRBD1 (6 bases). The CDR3 consists of 13 residues. The V and J ends lost 6 bases and 3 bases respectively, with 9 bases between them. Per the germline V gene, CDR1 is KGHSH and CDR2 is LQKENI.

The chain employs TRBV5-6 and TRBJ1-6; D unresolved. The CDR3 covers 15 residues. The germline V gene has CDR1 SGHDT and CDR2 YYEEEE. V was trimmed by 3 bases and J by 5 bases, leaving 12 bases between them. This chain's CDR3 is CASSYVQRNNSPLHF. DNA for the CDR3: TGTGCCAGCAGCTATGTACAGAGAAATAATTCACCCCTCCACTTT.

This clone was picked up one time. The chain employs TRBV5-1 and TRBJ2-5, with 7 bases lining up with TRBD2. Trimming took 0 bases from V and 3 from J; bases not matched to a gene: 5. In germline, CDR1 is SGHRS, CDR2 YFSETQ. This CDR3 has 15 residues. The CDR3 reads CASSLATGTKETQYF. In nucleotides, the CDR3 is TGCGCCAGCAGCTTGGCCACCGGGACTAAAGAGACCCAGTACTTC.

This sequence joins TRBV27 and TRBJ1-4; no clear D gene. The CDR3 has 15 amino acids. Per the germline V gene, CDR1 is MNHEY and CDR2 is SMNVEV (reference sequence). V lost 5 bases to trimming and J lost 10 bases, with 20 bases between them. The CDR3 DNA follows: TGTGCCAGCAGTCCACGATTGGAGGGCTGGGTAAAACTGTTTTTT. It specifies CASSPRLEGWVKLFF.

CDR3 protein: CAWSVREKKETQYF. CDR3 DNA sequence: TGTGCCTGGAGTGTTCGGGAGAAGAAGGAGACCCAGTACTTC. This rearrangement joins TRBV30 to TRBJ2-5, with D possibly TRBD2 on 6 matching bases. V lost 0 bases to trimming and J lost 5 bases, with 13 bases between them. Germline V gene lookup returns CDR1 GTSNPN and CDR2 SVGIG (reference sequence). The CDR3 has 14 amino acids.

This clone was observed at least ten times. The chain joins TRBV18 to TRBJ1-1, with D possibly being TRBD1 (6 bases). The germline gives CDR1 KGHSH, CDR2 LQKENI. The germline V and J ends were trimmed by 5 bases and 0 bases, with 10 bases remaining between them. The CDR3 sequence is 14 residues long. CDR3: CASSNRTVNTEAFF. The CDR3 DNA follows: TGTGCCAGCTCAAATAGGACAGTGAACACTGAAGCTTTCTTT.

In its sample, this clone was seen once. The chain joins TRBV5-5 to TRBJ2-7; 8 bases map to TRBD1. V dropped 4 bases and J dropped 6; count of bases not matched to a gene: 12. This CDR3 spans 15 amino acids. CDR1 is SGHKS, CDR2 YYEKEE, per germline (reference sequence). The CDR3 spells CASSRYQGADGEQYF. The DNA of the CDR3 is TGTGCCAGCAGCCGCTACCAGGGGGCTGACGGCGAGCAGTACTTC.

The chain couples TRBV27 to TRBJ2-7; the D gene is possibly TRBD2 (6 bases). The germline V gene encodes CDR1 MNHEY and CDR2 SMNVEV (reference sequence). The V end lost 2 bases, the J end lost 2 bases, and 13 bases lay between the germline ends. CDR3 size: 15 residues. CDR3: CASSLSGSGPYEQYF. CDR3 nucleotide sequence: TGTGCCAGCAGTTTAAGCGGTAGCGGACCCTACGAGCAGTACTTC.

V is TRBV7-6 and J is TRBJ2-3, with a possible D match to TRBD2 (5 bases). V was cut by 5 bases and J by 2 bases, with 14 bases left in between. The CDR3 has 15 residues. Germline-derived CDR1 and CDR2 are SGHVS and FNYEAQ. This chain's CDR3 is CASSQAGLATDTQYF. The DNA for the CDR3 is TGTGCCAGCAGCCAAGCTGGGCTAGCCACAGATACGCAGTATTTT.

The J gene is TRBJ2-7, the V gene TRBV3-1 (or the pseudogene TRBV3-2); 7 nucleotides match TRBD2. Trimming removed 1 base from V and 3 bases from J; junction bases left unmatched: 15. The length of the CDR3 is 18 residues. Germline V gives CDR1 LGHDT, CDR2 YNNKEL (reference sequence). This CDR3 reads CASSQGIPLAVARYEQYF. The CDR3 DNA is TGTGCCAGCAGCCAAGGTATACCCCTAGCGGTCGCCCGCTACGAGCAGTACTTC.

V is TRBV6-1 and J is TRBJ2-1; D may be TRBD1 (5 bases). The CDR3 length is 17 residues. V dropped 1 base and J dropped 1 base, with 14 bases sitting between them. The germline V gene has CDR1 MNHNS and CDR2 SASEGT. The CDR3 protein is CASSEEVDSISYNEQFF. CDR3 nucleotide sequence: TGTGCCAGCAGTGAAGAGGTTGACAGCATATCCTACAATGAGCAGTTCTTC.

The chain is built from TRBV18 and TRBJ1-2, with 7 nucleotides matching TRBD1. This CDR3 spans 13 amino acids. The germline CDR1 and CDR2 sequences are KGHSH and LQKENI. The V gene end was trimmed by 5 bases and the J gene end by 6 bases; junction bases not matched to a gene: 6. The CDR3, as DNA: TGTGCCAGCTCATCGACAGGGACTCATGGCTACACCTTC. Residues: CASSSTGTHGYTF. The entire variable domain, with the rest obtained from reference TRBV18 and TRBJ1-2, is as follows: NAGVMQNPRHLVRRRGQEARLRCSPMKGHSHVYWYRQLPEEGLKFMVYLQKENIIDESGMPKERFSAEFPKEGPSILRIQQVVRGDSAAYFCASSSTGTHGYTFGSGTRLTVV.

V usage is TRBV4-1 and J usage is TRBJ2-7; D is ambiguous. The CDR3 is 14 residues long. Germline CDR1 reads MGHRA; CDR2 reads YSYEKL. Trimming took 2 bases from V and 3 from J, leaving 11 bases between them. CDR3 sequence: CASSQSYFNYEQYF. In nucleotides, the CDR3 is TGCGCCAGCAGCCAATCCTACTTTAACTACGAGCAGTACTTC.

The chain couples TRBV6-5 to TRBJ2-2, with a tentative D call TRBD2 (7 bases). The V and J ends lost 11 bases and 6 bases respectively, with 19 bases between them. This CDR3 region has 14 residues. CDR1 MNHEY and CDR2 SVGAGI come from the germline V gene. CDR3 loop: CAEGGRAYAGELFF. The CDR3, as DNA: TGTGCCGAGGGGGGGAGGGCCTATGCCGGGGAGCTGTTTTTT.

This rearrangement joins TRBV19 to TRBJ2-1; 10 bases are shared with TRBD2. The V and J ends lost 9 bases and 0 bases, in that order; junction bases with no gene match: 14. The length of the CDR3 is 18 residues. From germline, CDR1 is LNHDA and CDR2 SQIVND (reference sequence). The CDR3 is CASRRDRTSGSSYNEQFF. CDR3 bases: TGTGCCAGCCGCCGAGACCGGACTAGCGGAAGCTCCTACAATGAGCAGTTCTTC. The variable domain in full, with the rest retrieved from reference TRBV19 and TRBJ2-1, is DGGITQSPKYLFRKEGQNVTLSCEQNLNHDAMYWYRQDPGQGLRLIYYSQIVNDFQKGDIAEGYSVSREKKESFPLTVTSAQKNPTAFYLCASRRDRTSGSSYNEQFFGPGTRLTVL.

J is TRBJ2-7 and V is TRBV9, with 7 bases lining up with TRBD2. Germline CDR1 reads SGDLS; CDR2 reads YYNGEE. With 2 bases clipped from V and 1 base from J, the junction kept 9 bases outside the gene matches. The CDR3 is 16 amino acids. The CDR3 DNA reads TGTGCCAGCAGCGTCGGAGAGGGAGGGCGATCCTACGAGCAGTACTTC. Encoded protein: CASSVGEGGRSYEQYF.

This chain joins TRBV21-1 and TRBJ1-6. TRBV21-1 is assigned pseudogene status. The CDR3 loop spans 13 amino acids. DNA of the CDR3: TGTGCCAGCAGCAAACCCTCATCTAGACCCCTCCACTTT. Its protein is CASSKPSSRPLHF.

This clone has more than one count but fewer than ten. The chain carries TRBV7-2 and TRBJ1-4, with TRBD1 identical over 9 bases. V shed 1 base and J 4 bases; nucleotides not matched to a gene: 1. This CDR3 has 15 amino acids. Germline-derived CDR1 and CDR2 are SGHTA and FQGNSA. DNA for the CDR3: TGTGCCAGCAGCTTAGGGGACAGGGATAATGAAAAACTGTTTTTT. This codes for CASSLGDRDNEKLFF.

This clone has just a few counts. In DNA, the CDR3 is TGTGCCACCAGTGATGGCGACAGGGGACGGGCTTTCTTT. It translates to CATSDGDRGRAFF. The V and J genes are TRBV24-1 and TRBJ1-1, with TRBD1 identical over 8 bases. Germline CDR1 KGHDR, CDR2 SFDVKD. Germline trimming cut 3 bases from V and 11 bases from J; bases unmatched to any gene: 7. CDR3 length: 13 residues.

The chain joins TRBV7-8 to TRBJ2-7, with D possibly TRBD2 on 5 matching bases. CDR1 SGHVS and CDR2 FQNEAQ come from the germline V gene. The length of the CDR3 is 13 residues. V was clipped by 7 bases and J by 2 bases, with 12 bases between them. CDR3 residues: CASTTSGAYEQYF. Written as DNA, the CDR3 is TGTGCCAGCACCACAAGCGGTGCCTACGAGCAGTACTTC.

The V and J genes are TRBV6-5 and TRBJ2-2; 8 bases map to TRBD2. The CDR3 loop spans 16 amino acids. From germline, CDR1 is MNHEY and CDR2 SVGAGI. The V segment lost 2 bases and the J segment 8 bases; nucleotides outside the gene matches: 10. The CDR3 DNA is TGTGCCAGCAGTTACGGGACTAGGGGCCCCCTGGGGGAGCTGTTTTTT. This sequence encodes CASSYGTRGPLGELFF.

CDR3 sequence reads: CASRDRGTPGYTF. For the CDR3, the DNA is TGTGCCAGTAGGGACAGGGGGACTCCTGGCTACACCTTC. The V call is TRBV19, the J call TRBJ1-2; 10 bases are shared with TRBD1. Trimming cost V 6 bases and J 7 bases; bases outside gene matches: 5. CDR1 and CDR2 (germline): LNHDA, SQIVND (reference sequence). This CDR3 comprises 13 residues.

The genes are TRBV11-3 and TRBJ2-3; D remains ambiguous. The germline V and J ends were trimmed by 4 bases and 10 bases, with 12 bases remaining between them. Germline loops: CDR1 SGHNT, CDR2 YENEEA. The CDR3 consists of 12 residues. CDR3 in amino acids: CASSYPGRPQYF. The CDR3 nucleotides read TGTGCCAGCAGCTACCCTGGGCGACCGCAGTATTTT.

This clone was counted only a few times. The chain couples TRBV19 to TRBJ1-5; D is uncertain. Germline V gene data show CDR1 as LNHDA and CDR2 as SQIVND (reference sequence). There are 14 residues in the CDR3. The ends were cut back, 5 bases at V and 4 bases at J, with 12 bases in the middle. Written as DNA, the CDR3 is TGTGCCAGTAGTGCGTTGGTCGATAATCAGCCCCAGCATTTT. Encoded protein: CASSALVDNQPQHF.